This T cell receptor beta chain was identified during a study of post-analysis software for immune sequencing data. Findings and caveats of the study: Patients had higher frequencies than controls of a handful of TRBV segments, including TRBV5-6, TRBV5-1 and TRBV20-1. Samples sharing a preparation batch grouped tightly together when assessed by F measure.

Unique molecular identifiers featured in each of the TCR beta cDNA libraries. One entry per CDR3 protein, called by TCRdb with MiXCR from the PCR reads. The table includes hundreds of thousands of distinct CDR3 sequences, roughly 27% detected once. This clonotype was seen more than once but under ten times. Its antigen remains unknown. The CDR3 sequence is 17 residues long. Germline V CDR1 and CDR2: MGHRA, YSYEKL. V dropped 1 base and J dropped 6; count of bases not matched to a gene: 8. The TCR comes from a girl aged 5-17 years with multiple sclerosis. V is TRBV4-1 and J is TRBJ2-3; 12 bases fit TRBD2. Material: blood. CDR3 sequence reads: CASSQVSSGGALDTQYF. CDR3 in DNA: TGCGCCAGCAGCCAAGTGTCTAGCGGGGGGGCCTTGGATACGCAGTATTTT.